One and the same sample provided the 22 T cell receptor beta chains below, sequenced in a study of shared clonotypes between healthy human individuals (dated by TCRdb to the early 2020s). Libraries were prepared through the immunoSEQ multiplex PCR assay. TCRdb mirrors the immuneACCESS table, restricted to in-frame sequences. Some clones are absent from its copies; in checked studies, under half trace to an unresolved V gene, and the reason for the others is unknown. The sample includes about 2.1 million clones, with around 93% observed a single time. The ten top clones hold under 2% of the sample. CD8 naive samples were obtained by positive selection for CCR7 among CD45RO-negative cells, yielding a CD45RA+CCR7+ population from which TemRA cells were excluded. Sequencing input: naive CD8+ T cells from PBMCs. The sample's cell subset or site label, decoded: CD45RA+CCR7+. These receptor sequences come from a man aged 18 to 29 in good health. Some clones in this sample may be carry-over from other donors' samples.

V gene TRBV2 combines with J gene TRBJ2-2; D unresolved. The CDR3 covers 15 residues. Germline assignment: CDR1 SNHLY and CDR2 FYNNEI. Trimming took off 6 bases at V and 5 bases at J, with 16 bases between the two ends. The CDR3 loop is CASRLRMVRTGELFF. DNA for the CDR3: TGTGCCAGCAGACTAAGAATGGTGAGGACCGGGGAGCTGTTTTTT. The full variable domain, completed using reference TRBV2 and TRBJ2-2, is EPEVTQTPSHQVTQMGQEVILRCVPISNHLYFYWYRQILGQKVEFLVSFYNNEISEKSEIFDDQFSVERPDGSNFTLKIRSTKLEDSAMYFCASRLRMVRTGELFFGEGSRLTVL.

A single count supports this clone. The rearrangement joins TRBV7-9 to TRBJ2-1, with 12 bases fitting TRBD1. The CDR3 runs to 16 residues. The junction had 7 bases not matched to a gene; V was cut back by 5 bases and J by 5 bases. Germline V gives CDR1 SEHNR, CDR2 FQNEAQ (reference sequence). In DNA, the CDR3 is TGTGCCAGCAGCGACCGGGACAGGGGGCAAAACAATGAGCAGTTCTTC. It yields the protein CASSDRDRGQNNEQFF.

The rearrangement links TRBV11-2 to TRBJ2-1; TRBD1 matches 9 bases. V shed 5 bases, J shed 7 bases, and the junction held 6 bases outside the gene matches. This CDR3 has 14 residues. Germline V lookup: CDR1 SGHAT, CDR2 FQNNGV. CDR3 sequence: CASSGQGFRNEQFF. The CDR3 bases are TGTGCCAGCAGCGGACAGGGGTTTAGGAATGAGCAGTTCTTC.

This CDR3 is CASSLAPENYGYTF. The CDR3 region has the DNA TGTGCCAGCAGCTTAGCGCCGGAGAACTATGGCTACACCTTC. J is TRBJ1-2 and V is TRBV7-9; D call uncertain. V was trimmed by 0 bases and J by 2 bases, leaving 7 bases between them. From germline, CDR1 is SEHNR and CDR2 FQNEAQ (reference sequence). This CDR3 region has 14 residues.

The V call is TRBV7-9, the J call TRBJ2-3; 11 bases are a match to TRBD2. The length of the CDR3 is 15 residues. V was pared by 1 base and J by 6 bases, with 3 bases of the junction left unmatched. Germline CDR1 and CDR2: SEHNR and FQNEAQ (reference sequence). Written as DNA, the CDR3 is TGTGCCAGCAGCTTAGTAGCGGGAGGGCCGGATACGCAGTATTTT. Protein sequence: CASSLVAGGPDTQYF.

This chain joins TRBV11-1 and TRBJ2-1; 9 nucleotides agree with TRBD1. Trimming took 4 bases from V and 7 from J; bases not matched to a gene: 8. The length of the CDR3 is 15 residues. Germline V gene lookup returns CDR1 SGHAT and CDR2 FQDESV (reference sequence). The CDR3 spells CASSYRGRRGNEQFF. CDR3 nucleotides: TGTGCCAGCAGCTACAGGGGGCGTCGGGGGAATGAGCAGTTCTTC.

Here the CDR3 DNA reads TGTGCCAGCAGCCACGGCCTAGTACAGGGGAGCTCCTACAATGAGCAGTTCTTC. Its protein is CASSHGLVQGSSYNEQFF. V usage is TRBV5-4 and J usage is TRBJ2-1; 7 nucleotides line up with TRBD1. Germline CDR1 SGHNT, CDR2 YYREEE (reference sequence). With 4 bases clipped from V and 0 bases from J, the junction kept 13 bases outside the gene matches. The CDR3 runs to 18 residues.

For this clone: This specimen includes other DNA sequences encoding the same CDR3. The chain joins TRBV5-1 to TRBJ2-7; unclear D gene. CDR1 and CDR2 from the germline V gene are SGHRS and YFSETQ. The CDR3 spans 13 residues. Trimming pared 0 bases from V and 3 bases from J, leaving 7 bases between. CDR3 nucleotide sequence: TGCGCCAGCAGCTTGGGGCAGGTCTACGAGCAGTACTTC. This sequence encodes CASSLGQVYEQYF. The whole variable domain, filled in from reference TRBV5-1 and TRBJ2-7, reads KAGVTQTPRYLIKTRGQQVTLSCSPISGHRSVSWYQQTPGQGLQFLFEYFSETQRNKGNFPGRFSGRQFSNSRSEMNVSTLELGDSALYLCASSLGQVYEQYFGPGTRLTVT.

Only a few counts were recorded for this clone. CDR3 nucleotide sequence: TGTGCCAGCAGTTTGGGTAGGACAGGGGTCGGCTACACCTTC. Translation: CASSLGRTGVGYTF. The rearrangement uses TRBV27 and TRBJ1-2; 9 nucleotides match TRBD1. The V and J ends lost 3 bases and 8 bases, in that order; junction bases with no gene match: 7. This CDR3 is 14 amino acids long. Germline loops: CDR1 MNHEY, CDR2 SMNVEV (reference sequence).

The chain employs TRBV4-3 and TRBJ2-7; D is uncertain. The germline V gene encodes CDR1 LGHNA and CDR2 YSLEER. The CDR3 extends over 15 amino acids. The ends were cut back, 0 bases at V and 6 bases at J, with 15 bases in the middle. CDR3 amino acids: CASSQDRSGAFEQYF. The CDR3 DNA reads TGCGCCAGCAGCCAAGATCGATCGGGTGCATTCGAGCAGTACTTC.

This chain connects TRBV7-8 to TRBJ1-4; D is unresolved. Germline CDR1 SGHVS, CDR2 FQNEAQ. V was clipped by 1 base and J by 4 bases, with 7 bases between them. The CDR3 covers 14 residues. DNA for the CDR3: TGTGCCAGCAGCTTAGGGGCGGGTAATGAAAAACTGTTTTTT. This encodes CASSLGAGNEKLFF.

This CDR3 is CASSQGVGLNQPQHF. The CDR3 DNA is TGTGCCAGCAGTCAAGGTGTAGGGCTCAATCAGCCCCAGCATTTT. The chain links TRBV6-6 to TRBJ1-5; no definite D call. Between the trimmed V and J ends, which lost 5 bases and 3 bases, there was a span of 14 bases. Looked up from germline, CDR1 is MNHNY and CDR2 is SVGAGI (reference sequence). This CDR3 is 15 amino acids long.

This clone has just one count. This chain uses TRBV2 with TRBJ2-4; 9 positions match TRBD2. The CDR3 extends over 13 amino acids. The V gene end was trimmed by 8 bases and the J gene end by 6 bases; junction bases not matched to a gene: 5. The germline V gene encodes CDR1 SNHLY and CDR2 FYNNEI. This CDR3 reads CASLAGPRNIQYF. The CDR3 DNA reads TGTGCCAGCCTAGCGGGACCGAGAAACATTCAGTACTTC. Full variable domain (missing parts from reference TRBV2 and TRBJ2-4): EPEVTQTPSHQVTQMGQEVILRCVPISNHLYFYWYRQILGQKVEFLVSFYNNEISEKSEIFDDQFSVERPDGSNFTLKIRSTKLEDSAMYFCASLAGPRNIQYFGAGTRLSVL.

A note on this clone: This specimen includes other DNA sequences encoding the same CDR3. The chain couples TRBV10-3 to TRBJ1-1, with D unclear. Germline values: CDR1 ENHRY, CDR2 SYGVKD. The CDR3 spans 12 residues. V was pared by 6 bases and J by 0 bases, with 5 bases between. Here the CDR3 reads CAISELNTEAFF. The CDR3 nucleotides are TGTGCCATCAGCGAATTGAACACTGAAGCTTTCTTT.

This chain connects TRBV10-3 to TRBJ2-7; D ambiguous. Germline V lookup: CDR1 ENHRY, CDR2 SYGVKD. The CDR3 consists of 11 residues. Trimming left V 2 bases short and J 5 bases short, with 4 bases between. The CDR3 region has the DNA TGTGCCATCAGTGAGGGGAACGAGCAGTACTTC. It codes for CAISEGNEQYF.

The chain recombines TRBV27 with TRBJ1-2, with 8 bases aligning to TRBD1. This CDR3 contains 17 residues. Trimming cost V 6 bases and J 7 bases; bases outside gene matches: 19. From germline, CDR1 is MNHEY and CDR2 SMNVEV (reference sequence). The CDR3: CASSFLDRTGRVRGYTF. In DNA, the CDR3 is TGTGCCAGCAGCTTCCTGGATAGGACAGGGCGGGTTCGTGGCTACACCTTC.

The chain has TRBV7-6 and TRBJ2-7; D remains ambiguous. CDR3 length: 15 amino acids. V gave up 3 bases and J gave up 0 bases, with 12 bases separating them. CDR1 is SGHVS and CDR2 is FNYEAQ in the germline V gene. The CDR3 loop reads CASSFLTDSSYEQYF. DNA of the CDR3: TGTGCCAGCAGCTTCTTAACAGATAGCTCCTACGAGCAGTACTTC.

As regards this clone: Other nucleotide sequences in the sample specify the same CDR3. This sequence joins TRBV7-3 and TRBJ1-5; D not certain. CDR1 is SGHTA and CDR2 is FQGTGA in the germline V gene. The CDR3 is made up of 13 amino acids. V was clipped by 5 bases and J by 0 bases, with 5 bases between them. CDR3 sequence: CASSLNSNQPQHF. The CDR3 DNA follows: TGTGCCAGCAGCCTGAATAGCAATCAGCCCCAGCATTTT.

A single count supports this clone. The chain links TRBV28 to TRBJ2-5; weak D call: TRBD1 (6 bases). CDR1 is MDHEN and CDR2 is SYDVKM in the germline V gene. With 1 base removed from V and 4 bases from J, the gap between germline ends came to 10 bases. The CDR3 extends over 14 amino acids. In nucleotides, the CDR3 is TGTGCCAGCAGTTTATTTGGGGGCCGAGAGACCCAGTACTTC. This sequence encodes CASSLFGGRETQYF.

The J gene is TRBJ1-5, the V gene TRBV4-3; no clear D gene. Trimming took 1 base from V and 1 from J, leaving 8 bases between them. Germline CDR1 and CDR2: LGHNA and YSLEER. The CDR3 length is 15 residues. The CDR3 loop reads CASSQGTLSNQPQHF. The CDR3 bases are TGCGCCAGCAGCCAAGGGACTTTAAGCAATCAGCCCCAGCATTTT.

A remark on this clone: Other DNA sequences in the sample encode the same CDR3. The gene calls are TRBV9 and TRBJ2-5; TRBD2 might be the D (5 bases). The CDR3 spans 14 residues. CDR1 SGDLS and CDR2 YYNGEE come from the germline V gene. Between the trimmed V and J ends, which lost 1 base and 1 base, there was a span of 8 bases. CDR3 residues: CASSVTSGQETQYF. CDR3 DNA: TGTGCCAGCAGCGTAACCAGCGGCCAAGAGACCCAGTACTTC.

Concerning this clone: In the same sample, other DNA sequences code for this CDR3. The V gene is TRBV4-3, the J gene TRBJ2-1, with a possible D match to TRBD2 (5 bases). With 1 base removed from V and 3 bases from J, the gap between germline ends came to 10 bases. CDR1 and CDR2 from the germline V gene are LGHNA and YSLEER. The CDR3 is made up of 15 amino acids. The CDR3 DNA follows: TGCGCCAGCAGCCAAGGACGAGGGAGCTACAATGAGCAGTTCTTC. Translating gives CASSQGRGSYNEQFF.